This TCR beta chain was sequenced during a study of shared clonotypes between healthy human individuals. About the research overall: CD4 naive and CD4 memory each took three plates per donor, while CD8 naive took two and CD8 memory one.

General study results and limits: Relative to memory subsets, naive subsets generally showed larger estimated richness.

Original processing notes: There were no quality scores in the junction-only immunoSEQ sequences, so filtering differed. Produced via immunoSEQ multiplex PCR; TCRdb's table is partial and in-frame only. Clone size and V and J calls were adopted from that table, with D and trimming inferred from the DNA. Altogether around 300,000 clones are present, around 87% being singletons, with the ten largest covering 16%. Deletions cut 0 bases from V and 5 bases from J, with 23 bases between. This CDR3 spans 19 amino acids. The germline V gene encodes CDR1 LGHNA and CDR2 YSLEER. To note about this clone: Its antigen remains unknown.

This chain uses TRBV4-3 with TRBJ2-1; D is tentatively TRBD1 or TRBD2 (6 bases each). This clonotype was sampled from a man aged 18 to 29 in good health. Input material: memory CD8+ T cells sorted from blood. Subset indicated: CD45RO+ cells pooled with CCR7-negative TemRA cells. The CDR3 protein is CASSQDNSGAGPFDNEQFF. The CDR3 DNA is TGCGCCAGCAGCCAAGATAATTCGGGGGCGGGACCGTTCGACAATGAGCAGTTCTTC.